The sequence of this T cell receptor beta chain was determined in a study of T cells after yellow fever vaccination (dated by TCRdb to about 2019). Regarding the complete study: Libraries from fractions with low cell numbers were prepared with the SMART-Seq v4 Ultra Low Input RNA kit. To follow T-cell clones before and after primary and booster YFV17D yellow fever vaccination, bulk TCR alpha and beta repertoires were sequenced over time. Two healthy male donors made up the cohort, one aged 18 to 29 years and the other aged 30 to 40 years. Blood samples were taken at several timepoints before and after primary and secondary immunization, and bulk PBMC replicates and cell subsets were isolated. Here is what the overall study found, with its caveats: Computational filtering was needed because FACS-sorted repertoires could contain abundant contaminating clonotypes from the bulk population. Only two donors were included in the study, so the extent to which the findings can be generalized is limited. Compared with the primary T-cell response, the secondary T-cell response was faster but weaker, reaching its peak on day 5 rather than on day 15. Most clones expanded after primary vaccination (almost 97% of CD4 and 88% of CD8) were re-detected after the booster, suggesting that broad memory maintenance occurred. A small fraction of clonotypes showed up in both the CD4 and CD8 compartments, probably as a result of convergent recombination.

Measured from the cysteine to the phenylalanine, the CDR3 is 16 residues long. Kept here is only the CDR3 DNA, which spans 48 bases and is read in frame from base 1. The germline V gene encodes CDR1 DFQATT and CDR2 SNEGSKA (reference sequence). Germline trimming amounts to 5 bases on V and 1 base on J, with 6 as the count of junction bases outside the gene matches. What the treatment or condition label conveys for this sample: live attenuated yellow fever vaccine strain. PBMCs were isolated from peripheral blood using a standard Ficoll-Paque protocol. Dynabeads CD4 and CD8 positive selection kits were used to isolate CD4 and CD8 T-cell fractions. RNA was extracted with TriZol from bulk PBMCs, CD4 and CD8 fractions, and dextramer-positive and dextramer-negative fractions. Remarks on this clonotype: Its antigen target is currently unknown. No much larger clone exists at a distance of one base, and base qualities are not known.

TCRdb lists the instrument as Illumina NovaSeq 6000. TCR cDNA was synthesized by 5'RACE template switching, which introduced a universal primer site and unique molecular identifiers. Priming for cDNA synthesis came from both the TCR alpha and TCR beta constant segments. Library amplification involved two PCR steps, and the second step added sample barcodes and sequencing adapters. Sequencing of libraries was performed on Illumina HiSeq 2500 (2x100 bp) or NovaSeq (2x150 bp). In the original analysis: MIGEC was used to demultiplex reads and collapse the reads into UMI consensus sequences, and MiXCR was used for V(D)J alignment. Using edgeR on replicate PBMC samples, clonotypes were called vaccine-responding if FDR was below 0.01 and the log2 fold change was above 5 up to day 15. Each bulk clonotype received a CD4 or CD8 identity based on whether the sequenced CD4 or CD8 repertoire contained that clonotype at higher abundance. TCRdb passed the public sequencing reads through fastp at Q25 and MiXCR, retaining productive beta sequences. Rows with one shared CDR3 protein collapse into an entry with the most common genes and DNA. TCRdb, not the authors, supplied the V and J calls. The sample yields 300,000 to 350,000 distinct CDR3 sequences; around 10% were counted once. Jointly, the top ten make up about 3% of the sample.

This receptor was obtained from a man aged 18-30 years who received the YFV17D yellow fever vaccine. This receptor chain uses TRBV20-1 and TRBJ2-3; 13 central nucleotides agree with TRBD2. The starting material was CD4+ T cells sorted from PBMCs, obtained 45 days after the yellow fever booster vaccination. The CDR3 loop reads CSARLAGGRRTDTQYF. The DNA reads as follows: TGCAGTGCTCGACTAGCGGGGGGCCGACGCACAGATACGCAGTATTTT.